Following are 11 T cell receptor beta chains from one sample sequenced in a study of tumor-infiltrating lymphocytes in primary liver carcinoma (TCRdb year 2017). Without any cell sorting, total RNA and DNA were co-extracted from roughly 21-30 mg of bulk tissue using the AllPrep DNA/RNA mini kit. TCRdb records Illumina HiSeq 2500 as the sequencer. A constant-region primer and ProtoScript II reverse transcriptase were used to reverse-transcribe TCRbeta-specific cDNA from approximately 500 ng total RNA. The TCRbeta libraries were prepared through three rounds of nested multiplex PCR following a slightly modified ARM-PCR procedure. Each of the first two PCR rounds ran for about 11 cycles using multiplex TRBV1-TRBV30 forward primers together with a Cbeta reverse primer. TCRdb reprocessing: public reads trimmed at Q25 with fastp, clones called with MiXCR, in-frame beta chains kept. Rows matching on CDR3 protein sequence are summarized as one entry with the most common DNA and genes. The sample data list fewer than 200,000 distinct CDR3 sequences, and approximately 80% of these were observed just once. The top ten constitute 18% of the sample.

Material for sequencing was tumor tissue from primary liver carcinoma. These receptor sequences come from a man aged 35 to 55 with primary liver carcinoma and hepatitis B virus infection.

About this clonotype itself: No conserved phenylalanine or tryptophan ends this CDR3, so it is likely a read error. V usage is TRBV7-9 and J usage is TRBJ2-7; no definite D call. CDR3 length: 13 residues. Germline V CDR1 and CDR2: SEHNR, FQNEAQ (reference sequence). The CDR3 sequence: CVSSLNQTYEQYS. Here the CDR3 DNA reads TGTGTCAGCAGCTTAAATCAGACTTACGAGCAGTACTCC.

Points on this clonotype: At one boundary the junction diverges from the germline segment, which might be a read error. V is TRBV4-2 and J is TRBJ2-5; D might be TRBD1 or TRBD2, each matching 6 bases. Germline lookup yields CDR1 LGHNA and CDR2 YNFKEQ. The CDR3 runs 15 residues. The CDR3 coding sequence is TGTGCCAACAGCCAAGCGGAGGGGGTATCGGAGACTCAGTATTTC. Protein product: CANSQAEGVSETQYF.

On this clonotype itself: The junction departs from germline at one end; a sequencing error may be responsible. The V gene is TRBV6-2 or TRBV6-3, the J gene TRBJ2-7; D call uncertain. Germline V CDR1 and CDR2: MNHEY, SVGEGT. The CDR3 contains 15 residues. The CDR3 nucleotides read TGTGCCAGCAGTTACCCGGTCGAGAGAAGGTACGAGCACTACTTC. Protein product: CASSYPVERRYEHYF.

The chain employs TRBV6-5 and TRBJ2-1; 9 bases are a match to TRBD2. With 5 bases clipped from V and 8 bases from J, the junction kept 13 bases outside the gene matches. The CDR3 covers 16 residues. The germline V gene has CDR1 MNHEY and CDR2 SVGAGI. The CDR3 region has the DNA TGTGCCAGCAGTCCTATCCTAGCGGGATGCCCTGATGAGCAGTTCTTC. The encoded protein is CASSPILAGCPDEQFF.

Details on this clonotype: An end of the junction does not agree with germline; a read error may underlie this. The chain employs TRBV11-2 and TRBJ2-1, with D uncertain. The CDR3 totals 16 residues. Germline loops: CDR1 SGHAT, CDR2 FQNNGV. The CDR3: CANSPPRRNSYNEQFF. The CDR3 coding sequence is TGTGCCAACAGCCCGCCTCGGCGGAACTCCTACAATGAGCAGTTCTTC.

The table lists this clonotype with a count of one. The CDR3 does not end in the conserved phenylalanine or tryptophan, so this is likely a read error. V gene TRBV11-2 combines with J gene TRBJ2-3; TRBD2 matches 10 bases. Germline V gene lookup returns CDR1 SGHAT and CDR2 FQNNGV. CDR3 length: 17 amino acids. CDR3 nucleotides: TGTGCCAGTACCGACCAGGTTTCTAGCGGGAGCTCAGATATGCAGTATCTT. This translates into CASTDQVSSGSSDMQYL.

The count of this clonotype is one. The junction differs from germline at one of its ends, possibly a read error. The rearrangement joins TRBV6-2 or TRBV6-3 to TRBJ2-7, with unresolved D. This CDR3 spans 12 amino acids. From germline, CDR1 is MNHEY and CDR2 SVGEGT. This chain's CDR3 is CASSPNPISRRF. In DNA, the CDR3 is TGTGCCAGTAGCCCTAATCCCATAAGCCGGCGCTTC.

The rearrangement joins TRBV4-3 to TRBJ2-5; 11 nucleotides match TRBD2. This CDR3 comprises 17 residues. The germline V gene has CDR1 LGHNA and CDR2 YSLEER. In nucleotides, the CDR3 is TGCGCATGCAGCCAAGTGGCTAGCGGGAGGACTGGTGAGACCCAGTACTTC. It specifies CACSQVASGRTGETQYF.

This clonotype was picked up a small number of times. Its ends do not fully match the called genes, so a read error is possible. The chain recombines TRBV7-9 with TRBJ2-2, with 10 bases aligning to TRBD2. Germline assignment: CDR1 SEHNR and CDR2 FQNEAQ (reference sequence). CDR3 length: 16 amino acids. The CDR3 nucleotides are TGTGCCAGCAGCTTCGACAGCGGGAGGGGGACCGGGGAGCTGTCTTTT. This gives the protein CASSFDSGRGTGELSF.

About this clonotype itself: This CDR3 fails to terminate in the conserved phenylalanine or tryptophan, so it likely reflects a read error. The chain joins TRBV29-1 to TRBJ2-3; D not certain. The CDR3 extends over 14 amino acids. The V and J ends lost 8 bases and 8 bases respectively, with 23 bases between them. The germline V gene encodes CDR1 SQVTM and CDR2 ANQGSEA. CDR3 sequence (DNA): TGCAGCCTTTCCGGTACGGCCCAAAGAATTACGCAGTATGTT. Translation: CSLSGTAQRITQYV.

With regard to this clonotype: This is likely a read error, given that the CDR3 carries no conserved phenylalanine or tryptophan at its end. The chain combines TRBV11-1 with TRBJ1-6, with unresolved D. The CDR3 is 13 residues long. CDR1 is SGHAT, CDR2 FQDESV, per germline (reference sequence). CDR3 nucleotide sequence: TGTGCCAACAGCCGGATACTGGTTTCACCCCTCCACTTA. This encodes CANSRILVSPLHL.